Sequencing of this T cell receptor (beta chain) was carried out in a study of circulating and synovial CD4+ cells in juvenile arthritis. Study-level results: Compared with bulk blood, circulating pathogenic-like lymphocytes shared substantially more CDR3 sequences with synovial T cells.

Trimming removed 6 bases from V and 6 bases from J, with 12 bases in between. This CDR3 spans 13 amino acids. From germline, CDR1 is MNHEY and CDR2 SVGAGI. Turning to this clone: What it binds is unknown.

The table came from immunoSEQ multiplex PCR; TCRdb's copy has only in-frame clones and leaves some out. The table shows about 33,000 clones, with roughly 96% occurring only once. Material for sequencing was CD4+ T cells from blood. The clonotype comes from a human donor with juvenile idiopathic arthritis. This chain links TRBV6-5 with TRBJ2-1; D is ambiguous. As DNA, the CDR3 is TGTGCCAGCAGCCCCAGGCAGATCAATGAGCAGTTCTTC. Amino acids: CASSPRQINEQFF.